This TCR beta chain was identified in a study of CD8 T cells in Susac syndrome. The RNA input was 0.5 to 1 ug, and it was reverse transcribed with random hexamers. TCRdb re-derived calls from the immunoSEQ multiplex PCR reads in MiXCR, one entry per CDR3 protein. This sample carries 150,000 to 180,000 distinct CDR3 sequences, about 95% of them seen once, and the ten largest clones take 0.14% to 0.15%. CD8+ and CD4+ T cells circulating in blood were sequenced for TCR beta. The patients who served as multiple sclerosis controls were treatment-naive and had stable or active relapsing-remitting disease that fulfilled the revised McDonald criteria. V lost 0 bases to trimming and J lost 5 bases, with 16 bases between them. Germline lookup yields CDR1 MGHRA and CDR2 YSYEKL. The CDR3 is 16 amino acids.

The chain is built from TRBV4-1 and TRBJ1-1; D uncertain. Source material: CD8+ T cells from PBMCs. This TCR was sampled from a human donor with multiple sclerosis. The CDR3 sequence is CASSQEPLPMATEAFF. The CDR3 nucleotides are TGCGCCAGCAGCCAAGAGCCTCTACCAATGGCGACTGAAGCTTTCTTT.